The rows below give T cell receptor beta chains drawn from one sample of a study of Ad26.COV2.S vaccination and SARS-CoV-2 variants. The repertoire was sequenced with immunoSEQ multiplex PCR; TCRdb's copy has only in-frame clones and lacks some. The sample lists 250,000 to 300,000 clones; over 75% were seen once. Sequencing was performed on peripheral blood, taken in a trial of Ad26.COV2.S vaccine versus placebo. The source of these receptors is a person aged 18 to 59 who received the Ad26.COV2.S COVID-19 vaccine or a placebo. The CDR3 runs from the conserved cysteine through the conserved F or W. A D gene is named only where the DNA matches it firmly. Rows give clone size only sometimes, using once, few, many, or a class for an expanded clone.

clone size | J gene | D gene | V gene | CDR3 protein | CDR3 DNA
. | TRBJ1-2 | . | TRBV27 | CASRGARSYGYTF | TGTGCCAGCAGAGGGGCGCGCAGCTATGGCTACACCTTC
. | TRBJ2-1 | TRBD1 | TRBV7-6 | CASSRRTGTGVNEQFF | TGTGCCAGCAGCCGACGAACCGGGACAGGGGTTAATGAGCAGTTCTTC
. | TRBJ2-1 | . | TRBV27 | CASSLLGGGYNEQFF | TGTGCCAGCAGTTTACTTGGGGGCGGGTACAATGAGCAGTTCTTC
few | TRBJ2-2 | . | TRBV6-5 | CASSLAGTYTGELFF | TGTGCCAGCAGCCTCGCGGGGACCTACACCGGGGAGCTGTTTTTT
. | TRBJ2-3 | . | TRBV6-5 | CASSLPGSDTQYF | TGTGCCAGCAGCCTCCCAGGGTCCGATACGCAGTATTTT
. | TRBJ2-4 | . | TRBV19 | CASSIATGGAKNIQYF | TGTGCCAGTAGTATAGCGACAGGCGGAGCCAAAAACATTCAGTACTTC
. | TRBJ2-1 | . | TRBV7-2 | CASSPGGGPSNEQFF | TGTGCCAGCAGCCCAGGGGGAGGGCCTTCCAATGAGCAGTTCTTC
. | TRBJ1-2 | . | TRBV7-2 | CASSQYQEEHGYTF | TGTGCCAGCAGCCAATACCAGGAAGAGCATGGCTACACCTTC
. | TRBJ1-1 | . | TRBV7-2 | CASSFRGNTEAFF | TGTGCCAGCAGCTTTAGGGGGAACACTGAAGCTTTCTTT
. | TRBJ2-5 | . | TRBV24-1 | CATSSNRGNGQETQYF | TGTGCCACCAGTTCCAACCGGGGCAACGGGCAAGAGACCCAGTACTTC
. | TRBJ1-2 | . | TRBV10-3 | CATRTESYGYTF | TGTGCCACCCGGACAGAAAGCTATGGCTACACCTTC
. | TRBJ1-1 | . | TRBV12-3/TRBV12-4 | CASSSTLGTEAFF | TGTGCCAGCAGTTCGACCCTAGGGACTGAAGCTTTCTTT
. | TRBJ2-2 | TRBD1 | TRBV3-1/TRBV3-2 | CASSQVTGAPNTGELFF | TGTGCCAGCAGCCAAGTGACAGGGGCTCCGAACACCGGGGAGCTGTTTTTT
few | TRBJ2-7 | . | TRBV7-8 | CASSPLEDYFSYEQYF | TGTGCCAGCAGCCCCCTGGAGGACTACTTTTCCTACGAGCAGTACTTC
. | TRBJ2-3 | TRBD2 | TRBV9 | CASNRREGSTDTQYF | TGTGCCAGCAACCGTAGGGAGGGCAGCACAGATACGCAGTATTTT
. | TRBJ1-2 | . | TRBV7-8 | CASSQTTRIYGYTF | TGTGCCAGCAGCCAGACGACGAGGATCTATGGCTACACCTTC
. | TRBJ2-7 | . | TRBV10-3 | CAISLSYEQYF | TGTGCCATCAGTCTCTCCTACGAGCAGTACTTC
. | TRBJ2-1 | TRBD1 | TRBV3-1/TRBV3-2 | CASSQGTGGHNEQFF | TGTGCCAGCAGCCAAGGGACAGGGGGCCACAATGAGCAGTTCTTC
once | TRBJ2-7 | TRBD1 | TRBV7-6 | CASSLWDRGGEQYF | TGTGCCAGCAGCCTTTGGGACAGGGGTGGCGAGCAGTACTTC
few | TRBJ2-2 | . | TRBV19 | CARPLGGSEVTGELFF | TGTGCCAGACCACTGGGGGGCAGCGAAGTCACCGGGGAGCTGTTTTTT
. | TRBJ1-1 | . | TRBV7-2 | CASSPRAGMGTEAFF | TGTGCCAGCAGCCCCCGCGCAGGGATGGGCACTGAAGCTTTCTTT
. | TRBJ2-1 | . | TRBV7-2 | CASSLARQGRNNEQFF | TGTGCCAGCAGCTTAGCTCGCCAGGGGAGGAACAATGAGCAGTTCTTC
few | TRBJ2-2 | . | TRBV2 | CASSLGYHTGELFF | TGTGCCAGCAGTTTGGGGTATCACACCGGGGAGCTGTTTTTT
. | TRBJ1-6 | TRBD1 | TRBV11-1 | CASSQGTANNSPLHF | TGTGCCAGCAGCCAGGGGACAGCTAATAATTCACCCCTCCACTTT
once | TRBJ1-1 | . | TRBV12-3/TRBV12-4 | CASHEQENTEAFF | TGTGCCAGTCACGAACAGGAGAACACTGAAGCTTTCTTT
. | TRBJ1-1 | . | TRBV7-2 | CASSLDRMQNTEAFF | TGTGCCAGCAGCTTGGACAGAATGCAGAACACTGAAGCTTTCTTT
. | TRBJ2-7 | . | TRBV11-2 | CASSSPGRLSYEQYF | TGTGCCAGCAGCTCCCCGGGACGTCTTTCCTACGAGCAGTACTTC
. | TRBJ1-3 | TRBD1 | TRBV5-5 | CASSLPLTGVGNTIYF | TGTGCCAGCAGCTTGCCGCTGACAGGGGTCGGAAACACCATATATTTT
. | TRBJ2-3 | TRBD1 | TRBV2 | CASSLDREDTQYF | TGTGCCAGCAGTTTAGACAGGGAAGATACGCAGTATTTT
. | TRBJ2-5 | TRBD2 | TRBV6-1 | CASSETAGGVQETQYF | TGTGCCAGCAGTGAGACAGCGGGAGGTGTCCAAGAGACCCAGTACTTC
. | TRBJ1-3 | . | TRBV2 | CANSGQGFGNTIYF | TGTGCCAACAGTGGGCAGGGGTTTGGAAACACCATATATTTT
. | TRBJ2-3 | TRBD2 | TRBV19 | CASSMYSGRWTDTQYF | TGTGCCAGTAGTATGTATAGCGGGAGGTGGACAGATACGCAGTATTTT
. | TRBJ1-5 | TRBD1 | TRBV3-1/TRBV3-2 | CASSQGTGTGTGPQHF | TGTGCCAGCAGCCAGGGGACCGGGACAGGGACTGGGCCCCAGCATTTT
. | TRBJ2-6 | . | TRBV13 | CASKSYSGANVLTF | TGTGCCAGCAAAAGTTACTCTGGGGCCAACGTCCTGACTTTC